The rows below give T cell receptor beta chains drawn from one sample of a study of control samples from healthy donors and cancer patients. Clones were read by immunoSEQ multiplex PCR, and TCRdb kept only the in-frame ones, dropping some. In the table there are 150,000 or so clones, roughly 94% of which are singletons. The specimen was blood. The receptors were gathered from a man aged 35 to 55 in good health. Each CDR3 is given with its conserved first and last residue. D genes are given only for firm matches. Where a row states a size, it is once, few, many or the class of an expanded clone; other rows omit it.

v_call	d_call	j_call	clone_size	cdr3_nt	cdr3_aa
TRBV7-9	.	TRBJ2-5	once	TGTGCCAGCAGCCCACAGGGAGCGGAGACCCAGTACTTC	CASSPQGAETQYF
TRBV4-1	TRBD1	TRBJ1-3	.	TGCGCCAGCAGCCAGGGGGGGACAGGATCCAGCACCATATATTTT	CASSQGGTGSSTIYF
TRBV10-1	.	TRBJ2-3	.	TGCGCCAGCAGTGAGACCCGGGGGCCCGCCGATACGCAGTATTTT	CASSETRGPADTQYF
TRBV5-5	.	TRBJ1-1	.	TGTGCCAGCAGCCCCCCACAGAGGGACACTGAAGCTTTCTTT	CASSPPQRDTEAFF
TRBV27	.	TRBJ1-2	.	TGTGCCAGCAGTTGGGGGCAGGGCTATGGCTACACCTTC	CASSWGQGYGYTF
TRBV27	.	TRBJ1-5	once	TGTGCCAGCAGTAGCCGGGCAGATCAGCCCCAGCATTTT	CASSSRADQPQHF
TRBV28	.	TRBJ2-3	.	TGTGCCAGCAGGGCTCGTGGAGCGGGCACAGATACGCAGTATTTT	CASRARGAGTDTQYF
TRBV5-4	.	TRBJ1-5	.	TGTGCCAGCAGCTCGCAATACATGGGGAATCAGCCCCAGCATTTT	CASSSQYMGNQPQHF
TRBV9	TRBD1	TRBJ1-2	.	TGTGCCAGCAGCCCTCGACAGGGCGATCCGACCAACTATGGCTACACCTTC	CASSPRQGDPTNYGYTF
TRBV6-1	.	TRBJ1-6	.	TGTGCCAGCAGTGAGGCCCTCCCGGGACAAACGGCCTCACCCCTCCACTTT	CASSEALPGQTASPLHF
TRBV27	TRBD1	TRBJ1-2	.	TGTGCCAGCAGTTCGGACAGGGCTAAGTATGGCTACACCTTC	CASSSDRAKYGYTF
TRBV20-1	.	TRBJ1-4	.	TGCAGTGCGGCAGGGAATGAAAAACTGTTTTTT	CSAAGNEKLFF
TRBV2	.	TRBJ2-7	.	TGTGCCAGCAGTCCTTTTGGGTTCGACGAGCAGTACTTC	CASSPFGFDEQYF
TRBV9	TRBD1	TRBJ2-1	.	TGTGCCAGCAGCGGCTCCCTAGGACAGGGGGCATACAATGAGCAGTTCTTC	CASSGSLGQGAYNEQFF
TRBV5-4	TRBD1	TRBJ1-2	.	TGTGCCAGCAGCTCCACAGGGGGCGCTGACTATGGCTACACCTTC	CASSSTGGADYGYTF
TRBV5-6	.	TRBJ2-1	.	TGTGCCAGCAGCTTGGCCGGAACGGGGGCCTTTAATGAGCAGTTCTTC	CASSLAGTGAFNEQFF
TRBV27	.	TRBJ2-1	.	TGTGCCAGCAGTTTATCAGGTCCCCTACTCTACAATGAGCAGTTCTTC	CASSLSGPLLYNEQFF
TRBV27	.	TRBJ2-3	once	TGTGCCAGCAGTTTATCTGCAGGGATTTTCACAGATACGCAGTATTTT	CASSLSAGIFTDTQYF
TRBV4-1	.	TRBJ1-3	.	TGCGCCAGCAGCCAAGTCATGGGGGCTGGAAACACCATATATTTT	CASSQVMGAGNTIYF
TRBV6-4	.	TRBJ2-5	.	TGTGCCAGCAGTGACGAGATCATTGGGGGCCAAGAGACCCAGTACTTC	CASSDEIIGGQETQYF